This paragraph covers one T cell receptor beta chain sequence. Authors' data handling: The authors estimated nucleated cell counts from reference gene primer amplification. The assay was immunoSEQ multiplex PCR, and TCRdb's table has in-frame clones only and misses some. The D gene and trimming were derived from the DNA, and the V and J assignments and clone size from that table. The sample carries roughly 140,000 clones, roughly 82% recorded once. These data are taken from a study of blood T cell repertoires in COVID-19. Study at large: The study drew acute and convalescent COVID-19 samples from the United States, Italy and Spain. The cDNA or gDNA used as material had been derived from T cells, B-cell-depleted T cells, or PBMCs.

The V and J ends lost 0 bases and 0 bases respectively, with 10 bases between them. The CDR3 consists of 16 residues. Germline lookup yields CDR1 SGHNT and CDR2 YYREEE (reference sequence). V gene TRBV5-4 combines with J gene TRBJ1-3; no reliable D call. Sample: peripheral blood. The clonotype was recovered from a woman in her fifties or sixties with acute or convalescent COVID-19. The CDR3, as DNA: TGTGCCAGCAGCTTGGACCCGGGGATCTCTGGAAACACCATATATTTT. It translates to CASSLDPGISGNTIYF.